This entry concerns a single T cell receptor beta chain. Antigen: not known. This sample is part of a study of vaccination and CD4 T cells after COVID-19. Points from the study as a whole: Vaccine-specific clones in convalescent patients were spike mono-reactive in 304 of 307 cases.

The treatment denotes: approximately 11-day PBMC culture with coronavirus spike peptide pools or control peptides (ViraFEST assay). The Oncomine TCR Beta short-read assay sequenced DNA from cultured CD4+ T cells. TCRdb itself ran the PCR reads through MiXCR, one entry per CDR3 protein. In the table there are approximately 12,000 distinct CDR3 sequences, under 75% of which are singletons. CDR3 length: 15 amino acids. The germline gives CDR1 SGHNT, CDR2 YYREEE (reference sequence). V lost 2 bases to trimming and J lost 5 bases, with 14 bases between them. This sequence originates from a human donor who had recovered from COVID-19. The sequenced sample was CD4+ T cells from blood, cultured in vitro, obtained before SARS-CoV-2 vaccination. This chain joins TRBV5-4 and TRBJ2-1, with D tentatively TRBD1 or TRBD2 (6 bases each). CDR3 nucleotide sequence: TGTGCCAGCAGCTTTGGTCTGGGGGGCAACAATGAGCAGTTCTTC. Translated, it gives CASSFGLGGNNEQFF.